This T cell receptor (beta chain) was recovered during a study of T cells in Graves' hyperthyroidism and ophthalmopathy. Whole-study findings and limits: Most thyroid clonotypes expanded above 0.001 were also detected in blood. Prediction of ophthalmopathy progression came a median approximately 6.6 months pre-onset.

Stable Graves' hyperthyroidism denoted no ophthalmopathy progression over 18 months. Diagnostic decisions used clinical symptoms, serum thyroxine and TRAb, thyroid ultrasound and orbital computed tomography. The V end lost 0 bases, the J end lost 9 bases, and 9 bases lay between the germline ends. The CDR3 runs 12 residues. From germline, CDR1 is LNHNV and CDR2 YYDKDF (reference sequence). On this clonotype: Its antigen remains unidentified.

Amplified TCR beta CDR3 regions derived from RNA transcripts. First-round RT-PCR of the TCR CDR3 relied on the HTBI primer set. TCRdb called the multiplex PCR reads again in MiXCR, with one record for every CDR3 protein. The data contain 200,000 to 250,000 distinct CDR3 sequences, 15% to 20% of them singletons. Specimen: blood. The genes are TRBV15 and TRBJ2-7; D could derive from TRBD1 or TRBD2 (5 bases each). The clonotype comes from a man aged 50 to 59 with Graves' hyperthyroidism. In nucleotides, the CDR3 is TGTGCCACCAGCAGAGACCCGGGACGGCAGTACTTC. Residues: CATSRDPGRQYF. Full variable domain (outside the CDR3, taken from reference TRBV15 and TRBJ2-7): DAMVIQNPRYQVTQFGKPVTLSCSQTLNHNVMYWYQQKSSQAPKLLFHYYDKDFNNEADTPDNFQSRRPNTSFCFLDIRSPGLGDTAMYLCATSRDPGRQYFGPGTRLTVT.